The 25 T cell receptor beta chains listed next were all sequenced from one sample in a study of tumor-infiltrating lymphocytes in primary liver carcinoma (dated by TCRdb to between 2016 and 2019). Reads for this sample came from an Illumina HiSeq 2500. TCRbeta-specific cDNA was reverse-transcribed from about 500 ng total RNA using a constant-region primer and ProtoScript II reverse transcriptase. TCRbeta libraries were built with three nested multiplex PCR rounds, a slightly modified ARM-PCR procedure. Each of the first two PCR rounds ran for approximately 10 cycles using multiplex TRBV1-TRBV30 forward primers together with a Cbeta reverse primer. The public reads were reprocessed in TCRdb via fastp at Q25 and MiXCR, keeping in-frame beta chains. Every entry covers one CDR3 protein and lists the most common genes and DNA from its rows. The sample contains around 71,000 distinct CDR3 sequences, 71% of them found a single time. Clones ranked in the top ten supply approximately 14% of the sample.

Total RNA and DNA were co-extracted without cell sorting from approximately 20-30 mg of bulk tissue using the AllPrep DNA/RNA mini kit. Sequencing was performed on liver tumor tissue from sampling region 4. The cell subset or site label on this specimen signifies: tumor region T4, right-lateral pole. Receptors were obtained from a woman in her sixties or seventies with primary liver carcinoma and hepatitis B virus infection.

This clonotype was counted many times. In nucleotides, the CDR3 is TGTGCCAGCAGTTATTTTGGAGGGGAGAATGAGCAGTTCTTC. It codes for CASSYFGGENEQFF. The rearrangement links TRBV6-5 to TRBJ2-1, with a weak D call TRBD2 (6 bases). The CDR3 loop spans 14 amino acids. CDR1 is MNHEY and CDR2 is SVGAGI in the germline V gene. Trimming took 3 bases from V and 7 from J, leaving 13 bases between them.

As to this clonotype: Its ends do not fully match the called genes, so a read error is possible. This CDR3 reads CASRQQGTNTGAFF. The DNA for the CDR3 is TGTGCCAGCAGGCAACAGGGGACTAACACTGGAGCTTTCTTT. The J gene is TRBJ1-1, the V gene TRBV6-5; 7 nucleotides agree with TRBD1. Germline V gene sequence: CDR1 MNHEY, CDR2 SVGAGI. The CDR3 contains 14 residues.

In regard to this clonotype: The junction departs from germline at one end; a sequencing error may be responsible. The chain couples TRBV12-3 or TRBV12-4 to TRBJ1-1; 10 bases agree with TRBD1. The CDR3 has 11 residues. The chain's CDR3 is CASTFGQGGEF. The DNA of the CDR3 is TGTGCCAGCACTTTCGGACAGGGGGGGGAGTTT.

A note on this clonotype: This may be a read error, as it is one base from a much larger clone. V usage is TRBV28 and J usage is TRBJ2-1, with 7 bases aligning to TRBD2. Per the germline V gene, CDR1 is MDHEN and CDR2 is SYDVKM. The V gene end was trimmed by 6 bases and the J gene end by 3 bases; junction bases not matched to a gene: 17. The CDR3 is made up of 18 amino acids. The CDR3, as DNA: TGTGCCAGCAGGCCAACTACGGGACTAACGGCTAACTACAATGAGCAGTTCTTC. Translating gives CASRPTTGLTANYNEQFF.

As to this clonotype: A read error may be the cause here, since a much bigger clone is one base away. J is TRBJ1-2 and V is TRBV7-9; TRBD1 matches 9 bases. The CDR3 is made up of 15 amino acids. J was trimmed by 6 bases and V by 5 bases; bases with no gene match: 10. Germline CDR1 and CDR2: SEHNR and FQNEAQ (reference sequence). The CDR3 region has the DNA TGTGCCAGCAGCCTCACCTGGACAGGGGCGAATGGCTACACCTTC. Translated: CASSLTWTGANGYTF.

In regard to this clonotype: One end of the junction fails to match germline, which may point to a read error. The chain joins TRBV20-1 to TRBJ2-7, with D perhaps TRBD2 (5 bases). In germline, CDR1 is DFQATT, CDR2 SNEGSKA (reference sequence). This CDR3 comprises 11 residues. The CDR3 DNA reads TGCAGTGCGCCACAGTTTGGCGGGCAGTATTTC. Its translation: CSAPQFGGQYF.

This clonotype was counted a few times. The germline gene is not matched at one end of the junction; a read error may be the cause. This chain joins TRBV24-1 and TRBJ2-1; 9 bases agree with TRBD2. The CDR3 extends over 15 amino acids. The germline V gene encodes CDR1 KGHDR and CDR2 SFDVKD. The CDR3 DNA is TGTGCCACCAGCGATTCCAGGCGGGAGGGCCATGGGCAGTTCTTC. Amino acids: CATSDSRREGHGQFF.

Turning to this clonotype: A much larger clone sits a single nucleotide away, making a read error possible. The chain employs TRBV28 and TRBJ1-6, with D possibly matching TRBD1 (5 bases). The germline V gene encodes CDR1 MDHEN and CDR2 SYDVKM. The CDR3 runs 16 residues. Trimming shortened V by 5 bases and J by 14 bases, and 25 bases separated the two germline ends. The CDR3 coding sequence is TGTGCCAGCAGTCGCGGGGCTCAGGACTGGGGGTCATCCCTCCACTTT. Residues: CASSRGAQDWGSSLHF. The full variable domain, rest sourced from reference TRBV28 and TRBJ1-6, is DVKVTQSSRYLVKRTGEKVFLECVQDMDHENMFWYRQDPGLGLRLIYFSYDVKMKEKGDIPEGYSVSREKKERFSLILESASTNQTSMYLCASSRGAQDWGSSLHFGNGTRLTVT.

This clonotype was detected once. The CDR3 end shows no conserved phenylalanine or tryptophan, and so a read error is likely. The rearrangement links TRBV29-1 to TRBJ2-2; D might be TRBD1 or TRBD2, each matching 5 bases. CDR3 size: 13 residues. Germline V CDR1 and CDR2: SQVTM, ANQGSEA. CDR3 region: CNVTGHLGGELFC. The CDR3 nucleotides are TGCAACGTCACGGGGCACTTGGGCGGGGAGCTGTTTTGT.

V and J are TRBV9 and TRBJ1-1, with unresolved D. Germline lookup yields CDR1 SGDLS and CDR2 YYNGEE. Trimming cost V 0 bases and J 6 bases, with 12 bases left between them. CDR3 length equals 14 residues. The CDR3 nucleotides are TGTGCCAGCAGCGTAGAGTCGTCAGCCTCTGAAGCTTTCTTT. This translates into CASSVESSASEAFF.

As regards this clonotype: A much larger clone lies a single base off, so this may be a read error. The chain is built from TRBV5-6 and TRBJ2-3; no definite D call. The CDR3 totals 16 residues. From germline, CDR1 is SGHDT and CDR2 YYEEEE. The V end lost 1 base, the J end lost 5 bases, and 17 bases lay between the germline ends. The CDR3 DNA is TGTGCCAGCAGCTTGTTCGGTGCTGCGAACCGAGATACGCAGTATTTT. Translating it yields CASSLFGAANRDTQYF.

V and J are TRBV7-8 and TRBJ1-1; the D gene is possibly TRBD1 (6 bases). Trimming pared 5 bases from V and 8 bases from J, leaving 24 bases between. The CDR3 contains 16 residues. Germline CDR1 is SGHVS and CDR2 is FQNEAQ. The CDR3 protein is CASSRGPVGTNIEAFF. The CDR3 nucleotides are TGTGCCAGCAGCCGAGGCCCGGTGGGGACAAACATCGAAGCTTTCTTT.

This clonotype was seen only once. One end of the junction fails to match germline, which may point to a read error. The chain recombines TRBV28 with TRBJ1-5; no reliable D call. Germline V CDR1 and CDR2: MDHEN, SYDVKM. This CDR3 is built from 12 residues. DNA of the CDR3: TGTGCCAGCAAGTTCTACGATCAGGCCCAGCATTTT. Translated: CASKFYDQAQHF.

This clonotype was recorded only once. The chain recombines TRBV5-1 with TRBJ2-4; no firm D call. Trimming cost V 1 base and J 3 bases, with 14 bases left between them. The CDR3 length is 16 residues. Germline-derived CDR1 and CDR2 are SGHRS and YFSETQ. The CDR3 DNA follows: TGCGCCAGCAGCTTGAGGGCAGTGAGCATCAAAAACATTCAGTACTTC. Its protein product is CASSLRAVSIKNIQYF.

This clonotype was seen ten or more times. V is TRBV12-3 or TRBV12-4 and J is TRBJ2-7; 7 bases line up with TRBD2. The CDR3 consists of 15 residues. V lost 1 base, J lost 3 bases, and 6 bases stayed unmatched. The CDR3 region is CASSLELAADYEQYF. The CDR3 DNA reads TGTGCCAGCAGTTTAGAGCTAGCGGCCGACTACGAGCAGTACTTC.

As regards this clonotype: It may be a read error: a sequence one base away is much more abundant. V is TRBV5-1 and J is TRBJ2-5; D might be TRBD1 (6 bases). The CDR3 totals 16 residues. The germline V gene encodes CDR1 SGHRS and CDR2 YFSETQ. CDR3 DNA: TGCGCCAACAGCTTGAACTTACAGGGCCCCCAAGAGACCCAGTACTTC. It is translated as CANSLNLQGPQETQYF.

The chain uses TRBV11-2 and TRBJ2-1; weak D call: TRBD1 (5 bases). V was pared by 9 bases and J by 7 bases, with 16 bases between. This CDR3 is 13 amino acids long. Germline loops: CDR1 SGHAT, CDR2 FQNNGV. The CDR3 spells CASTPGKGNEQFF. In nucleotides, the CDR3 is TGTGCCAGTACCCCAGGGAAGGGGAATGAGCAGTTCTTC.

With regard to this clonotype: One end of the junction is discordant with germline, which a read error may explain. The chain's CDR3 is CASRWGGGNRPQHF. CDR3 nucleotides: TGTGCCAGCCGCTGGGGAGGGGGCAATCGGCCCCAGCATTTT. V and J are TRBV6-2 or TRBV6-3 and TRBJ1-5; TRBD1 matches 7 bases. The CDR3 is made up of 14 amino acids. The germline V gene has CDR1 MNHEY and CDR2 SVGEGT.

Comments on this clonotype: At one end the junction does not follow the germline gene, possibly because of a read error. This chain uses TRBV6-5 with TRBJ1-1, with D perhaps TRBD1 (5 bases). Germline CDR1 and CDR2: MNHEY and SVGAGI. The CDR3 totals 15 residues. Here the CDR3 reads CASSYGAGLGTKALF. The DNA for the CDR3 is TGTGCCAGCAGTTACGGGGCAGGGTTGGGCACTAAAGCTTTGTTT.

The V and J genes are TRBV6-5 and TRBJ1-1, with a possible D match to TRBD1 (6 bases). Trimming stripped 0 bases from V and 11 bases from J, with 16 bases between. The CDR3 is 14 amino acids. Per the germline V gene, CDR1 is MNHEY and CDR2 is SVGAGI. CDR3 residues: CASSYSTGKGEAFF. The CDR3 bases are TGTGCCAGCAGTTACTCGACCGGGAAGGGGGAGGCTTTCTTT.

The chain recombines TRBV6-5 with TRBJ1-2, with D perhaps matching TRBD1 (5 bases). The V gene lost 7 bases and the J gene lost 5 bases, with 26 bases spanning the gap. Germline V lookup: CDR1 MNHEY, CDR2 SVGAGI. CDR3 length: 17 residues. DNA for the CDR3: TGTGCCAGCAAGACATGGGGGAGTAGGACATCGGGGTATGGCTACACCTTC. Protein product: CASKTWGSRTSGYGYTF.

A remark on this clonotype: An end of the junction differs from the germline gene, which may be a read error. V usage is TRBV5-1 and J usage is TRBJ2-3; TRBD2 aligns across 7 bases. Germline CDR1 is SGHRS and CDR2 is YFSETQ. The CDR3 consists of 15 residues. In DNA form, the CDR3 reads TGCGTCAGCAGTAGACTAGCCGATAGCATAGATACGCAGTATTTT. Its protein product is CVSSRLADSIDTQYF.

This clonotype turned up a few times. Being one base from a much bigger clone, this may be a read error. The V call is TRBV10-1, the J call TRBJ2-7, with TRBD2 matching 7 bases. The CDR3 has 14 residues. CDR1 WNHNN and CDR2 SYGVQD come from the germline V gene (reference sequence). The CDR3 region has the DNA TGCACCAGCAGTCGTGGCGGGAGCTCCTACGAGCAGTACTTC. Residues: CTSSRGGSSYEQYF.

Only a few counts were recorded for this clonotype. CDR3 coding DNA: TGTGCCAGCAGCACCCGGGACAGCTACGAGCAGTACTTC. Its protein product is CASSTRDSYEQYF. The chain is built from TRBV7-9 and TRBJ2-7, with 7 bases matching TRBD1. CDR1 and CDR2 from the germline V gene are SEHNR and FQNEAQ (reference sequence). J was trimmed by 3 bases and V by 5 bases; bases with no gene match: 4. CDR3 length equals 13 residues.

Details on this clonotype: This may stem from a read error, because a much larger clone lies one nucleotide away. The rearrangement joins TRBV5-6 to TRBJ2-1, with D perhaps matching TRBD1 (6 bases). Germline-derived CDR1 and CDR2 are SGHDT and YYEEEE. Trimming took off 9 bases at V and 1 base at J, with 23 bases between the two ends. The CDR3 has 17 amino acids. CDR3 sequence reads: CATWVTGKESSYNEQFF. CDR3 in DNA: TGTGCCACCTGGGTAACAGGGAAGGAAAGTTCCTACAATGAGCAGTTCTTC.